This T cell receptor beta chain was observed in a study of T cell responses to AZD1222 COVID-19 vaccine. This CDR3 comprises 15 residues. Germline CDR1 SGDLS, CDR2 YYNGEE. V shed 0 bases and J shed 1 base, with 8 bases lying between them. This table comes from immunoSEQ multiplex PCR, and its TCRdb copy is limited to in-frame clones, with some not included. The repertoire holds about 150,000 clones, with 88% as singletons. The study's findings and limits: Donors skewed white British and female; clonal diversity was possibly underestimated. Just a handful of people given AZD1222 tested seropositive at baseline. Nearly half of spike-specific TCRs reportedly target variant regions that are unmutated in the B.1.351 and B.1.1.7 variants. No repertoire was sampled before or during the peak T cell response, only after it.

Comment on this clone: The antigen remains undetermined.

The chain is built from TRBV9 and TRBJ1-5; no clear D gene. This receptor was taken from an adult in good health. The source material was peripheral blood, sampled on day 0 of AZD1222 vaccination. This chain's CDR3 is CASSVGSGSNQPQHF. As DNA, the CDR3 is TGTGCCAGCAGCGTAGGGTCCGGGAGCAATCAGCCCCAGCATTTT. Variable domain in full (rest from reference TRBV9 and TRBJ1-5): DSGVTQTPKHLITATGQRVTLRCSPRSGDLSVYWYQQSLDQGLQFLIQYYNGEERAKGNILERFSAQQFPDLHSELNLSSLELGDSALYFCASSVGSGSNQPQHFGDGTRLSIL.